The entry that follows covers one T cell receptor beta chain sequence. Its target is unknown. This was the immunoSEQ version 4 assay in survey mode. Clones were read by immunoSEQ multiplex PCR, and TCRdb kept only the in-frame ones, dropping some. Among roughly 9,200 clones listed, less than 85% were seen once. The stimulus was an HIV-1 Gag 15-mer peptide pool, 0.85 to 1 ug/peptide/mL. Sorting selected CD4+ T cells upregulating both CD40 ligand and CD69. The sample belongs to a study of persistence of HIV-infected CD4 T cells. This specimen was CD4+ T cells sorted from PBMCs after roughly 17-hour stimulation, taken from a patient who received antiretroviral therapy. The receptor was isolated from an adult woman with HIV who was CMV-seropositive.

The CDR3 reads CASSQDLSRAETQYF. As DNA, the CDR3 is TGTGCCAGCAGCCAAGATCTGTCCAGGGCGGAGACCCAGTACTTC. The chain joins TRBV3-1 (or the pseudogene TRBV3-2) to TRBJ2-5; weak D call: TRBD1 (5 bases). The CDR3 totals 15 residues. V dropped 0 bases and J dropped 5 bases, with 13 bases sitting between them. Germline V gene lookup returns CDR1 LGHDT and CDR2 YNNKEL (reference sequence).